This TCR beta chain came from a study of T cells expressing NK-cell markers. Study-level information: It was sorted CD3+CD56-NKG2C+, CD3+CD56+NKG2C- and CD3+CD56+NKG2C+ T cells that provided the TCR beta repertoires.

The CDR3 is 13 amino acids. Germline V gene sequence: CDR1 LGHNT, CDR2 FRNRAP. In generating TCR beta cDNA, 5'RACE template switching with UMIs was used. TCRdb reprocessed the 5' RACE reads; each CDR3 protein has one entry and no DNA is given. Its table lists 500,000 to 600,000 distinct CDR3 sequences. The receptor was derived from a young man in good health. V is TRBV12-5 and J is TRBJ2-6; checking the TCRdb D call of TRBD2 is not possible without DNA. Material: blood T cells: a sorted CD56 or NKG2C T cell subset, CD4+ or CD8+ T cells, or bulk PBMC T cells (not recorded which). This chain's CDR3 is CARCPSGANVLTF.